Given below is one T cell receptor beta chain in context. Its antigen is as yet unknown. The germline CDR1 and CDR2 sequences are DFQATT and SNEGSKA (reference sequence). The CDR3 sequence is 15 residues long. TCRdb re-analyzed the 5' RACE reads; it lists each CDR3 protein once, without DNA. Its table lists 250,000 to 300,000 distinct CDR3 sequences. This sample was taken from a study of T cells expressing NK-cell markers. Looking at the study overall: Each TCR beta repertoire originated in sorted T cells that were CD3+CD56+NKG2C+, CD3+CD56+NKG2C- or CD3+CD56-NKG2C+. Study-level results: As a fraction of CD8+ T cells, dominant NKG2C+ clonotypes reached about 1.0-8% in 5 to 7 donors.

The chain couples TRBV20-1 to TRBJ2-1; with no DNA, the TCRdb D assignment of TRBD1 cannot be verified. The receptor comes from a man between 18 and 29 years old in good health. The material sequenced was blood T cells: a sorted CD56 or NKG2C T cell subset, CD4+ or CD8+ T cells, or bulk PBMC T cells (not recorded which). The CDR3 spells CSARAGTGYSNEQFF.